A single sample gave rise to the 19 T cell receptor beta chains below, sequenced in a study of CXCR3-negative and CXCR3-positive naive CD8 T cells. Study results and limitations: Naive cells positive for CXCR3 carried more hydrophobic TRB CDR3s than CXCR3-negative ones.

With UMI labels, 5' RACE was used to prepare the TRB cDNA libraries. TCRdb re-called the 5' RACE reads and catalogs CDR3 proteins one per entry, DNA excluded. Recorded here are 150,000 to 180,000 distinct CDR3 sequences; the top ten clones represent nearly 0.5%. Their cognate antigens are unknown. The sample taken for sequencing was naive CXCR3+ CD8+ T cells from blood. Subset: CD45RO-CCR7+CD27+CD95- naive CD8+ T cells expressing CXCR3 (TNR3+). The receptors come from a human donor in good health. Some clones in this sample may be carry-over from other donors' samples.

This chain links TRBV7-9 with TRBJ1-2. Germline assignment: CDR1 SEHNR and CDR2 FQNEAQ (reference sequence). The CDR3 is 15 residues long. This CDR3 is CASSSPGRPNYGYTF. Filled out from reference TRBV7-9 and TRBJ1-2, the complete variable domain reads DTGVSQNPRHKITKRGQNVTFRCDPISEHNRLYWYRQTLGQGPEFLTYFQNEAQLEKSRLLSDRFSAERPKGSFSTLEIQRTEQGDSAMYLCASSSPGRPNYGYTFGSGTRLTVV.

The J gene is TRBJ1-4, the V gene TRBV21-1. TRBV21-1 is deemed a pseudogene. CDR3 length equals 20 residues. This CDR3 is CASSKGESSSNAARNEKLFF.

This chain joins TRBV3-1 and TRBJ2-1; checking the TCRdb D call of TRBD2 is not possible without DNA. Germline CDR1 reads LGHDT; CDR2 reads YNNKEL (reference sequence). This CDR3 has 16 residues. The chain's CDR3 is CASSQIGLEYYSEQFF.

The chain combines TRBV21-1 with TRBJ2-3; the TCRdb D gene call, TRBD1, has no DNA to confirm it. TRBV21-1 constitutes a pseudogene. This CDR3 is built from 19 residues. CDR3 region: CASSLGGQPERRWADTQYF.

The V call is TRBV6-2 or TRBV6-3, the J call TRBJ2-1. The germline CDR1 and CDR2 sequences are MNHEY and SVGEGT. The CDR3 length is 12 residues. The CDR3 loop is CASSYPDNEQFF.

This rearrangement joins TRBV10-3 to TRBJ2-2. The CDR3 sequence is 15 residues long. The germline gives CDR1 ENHRY, CDR2 SYGVKD. CDR3 protein: CAISEHRQNTGELFF.

The chain employs TRBV5-1 and TRBJ2-4; TCRdb's D call, TRBD2, is unchecked because there is no DNA. The CDR3 length is 15 residues. Per germline, CDR1 SGHRS and CDR2 YFSETQ. Here the CDR3 reads CASSLTGVAKNIQYF. The variable domain in full, completed from reference TRBV5-1 and TRBJ2-4, reads KAGVTQTPRYLIKTRGQQVTLSCSPISGHRSVSWYQQTPGQGLQFLFEYFSETQRNKGNFPGRFSGRQFSNSRSEMNVSTLELGDSALYLCASSLTGVAKNIQYFGAGTRLSVL.

This CDR3 reads CASRQGEGQPQHF. The rearrangement links TRBV7-9 to TRBJ1-5; the D call from TCRdb, TRBD1, cannot be confirmed without DNA. This CDR3 has 13 amino acids. Germline V CDR1 and CDR2: SEHNR, FQNEAQ (reference sequence).

This rearrangement joins TRBV5-1 to TRBJ1-5; TCRdb gives TRBD1 as the D gene, but with no DNA this cannot be confirmed. In germline, CDR1 is SGHRS, CDR2 YFSETQ. This CDR3 has 14 residues. CDR3 sequence reads: CASSWGTGTQPQHF.

The chain employs TRBV29-1 and TRBJ2-1; the TRBD1 assignment by TCRdb is unverifiable without DNA. This CDR3 region has 14 residues. Germline CDR1 and CDR2: SQVTM and ANQGSEA. CDR3 region: CSAREALVYNEQFF.

The chain carries TRBV28 and TRBJ2-5; TCRdb reports TRBD2, a call that lacks DNA to check it against. The CDR3 covers 20 residues. The germline V gene has CDR1 MDHEN and CDR2 SYDVKM. This CDR3 is CASRPAPRQLRAGKYNEQFF.

V and J are TRBV6-2 or TRBV6-3 and TRBJ1-1; TCRdb selects TRBD1, and the lack of DNA leaves this call unchecked. Looked up from germline, CDR1 is MNHEY and CDR2 is SVGEGT. This CDR3 has 14 amino acids. CDR3 residues: CASSYYSGATEAFF.

The chain links TRBV5-1 to TRBJ2-1; the D call from TCRdb, TRBD2, cannot be confirmed without DNA. Germline assignment: CDR1 SGHRS and CDR2 YFSETQ. The CDR3 is 18 residues long. The CDR3 sequence is CASSRGTSGTLSYNEQFF. The complete variable domain, with remaining parts taken from reference TRBV5-1 and TRBJ2-1, reads KAGVTQTPRYLIKTRGQQVTLSCSPISGHRSVSWYQQTPGQGLQFLFEYFSETQRNKGNFPGRFSGRQFSNSRSEMNVSTLELGDSALYLCASSRGTSGTLSYNEQFFGPGTRLTVL.

The V gene is TRBV19, the J gene TRBJ2-7; there is no DNA to check the TCRdb D call of TRBD1. The CDR3 length is 14 residues. CDR1 and CDR2 from the germline V gene are LNHDA and SQIVND (reference sequence). The CDR3 loop is CASTTGTGNYEQYF.

The genes are TRBV6-2 or TRBV6-3 and TRBJ2-1; TCRdb reports TRBD2, a call that lacks DNA to check it against. This CDR3 has 15 amino acids. Germline assignment: CDR1 MNHEY and CDR2 SVGEGT. The CDR3 protein is CASSYRLAGYNEQFF.

J is TRBJ2-1 and V is TRBV28; TCRdb picks TRBD1, but there is no DNA to check that call. This CDR3 contains 16 residues. Germline V gives CDR1 MDHEN, CDR2 SYDVKM. The CDR3 sequence: CASSLRDSYAYNEQFF.

The chain carries TRBV29-1 and TRBJ1-3. The CDR3 totals 11 residues. CDR1 SQVTM and CDR2 ANQGSEA come from the germline V gene. Here the CDR3 reads CSVTVGNTIYF.

The rearrangement links TRBV5-1 to TRBJ2-7; absent DNA, TCRdb's TRBD1 call cannot be checked. Germline V gene sequence: CDR1 SGHRS, CDR2 YFSETQ. The length of the CDR3 is 18 residues. The CDR3 protein is CASSLELQGAIPPYEQYF.

V and J are TRBV7-3 and TRBJ2-2; lacking DNA, the TRBD2 call made by TCRdb goes unchecked. The CDR3 loop spans 16 amino acids. Per germline, CDR1 SGHTA and CDR2 FQGTGA. The CDR3 reads CASSFTQREGSGELFF.